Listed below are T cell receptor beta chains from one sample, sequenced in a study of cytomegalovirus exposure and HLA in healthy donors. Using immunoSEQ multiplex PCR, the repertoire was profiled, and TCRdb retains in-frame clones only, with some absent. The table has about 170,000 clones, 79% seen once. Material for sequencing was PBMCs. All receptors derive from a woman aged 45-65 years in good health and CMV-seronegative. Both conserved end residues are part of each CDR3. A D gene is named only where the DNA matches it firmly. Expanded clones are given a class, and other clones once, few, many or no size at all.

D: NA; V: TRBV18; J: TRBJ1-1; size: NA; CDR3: CASSPPAGRVEAFF; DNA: TGTGCCAGCTCACCACCGGCAGGGAGGGTGGAAGCTTTCTTT
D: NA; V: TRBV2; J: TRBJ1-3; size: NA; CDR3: CASSVSGAGAGNTIYF; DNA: TGTGCCAGCAGTGTCTCCGGAGCAGGGGCTGGAAACACCATATATTTT
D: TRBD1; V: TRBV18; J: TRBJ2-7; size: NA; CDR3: CASSTTGSSYEQYF; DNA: TGTGCCAGCTCTACGACAGGGAGCTCCTACGAGCAGTACTTC
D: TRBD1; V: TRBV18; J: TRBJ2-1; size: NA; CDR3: CASSTGSPYNEQFF; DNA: TGTGCCAGCTCGACAGGGAGCCCCTACAATGAGCAGTTCTTC
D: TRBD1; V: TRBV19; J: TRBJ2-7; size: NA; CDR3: CASSQGQGASYEQYF; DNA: TGTGCCAGTAGCCAAGGACAGGGGGCCTCCTACGAGCAGTACTTC
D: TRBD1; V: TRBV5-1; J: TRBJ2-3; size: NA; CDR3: CASSLDRGSTDTQYF; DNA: TGCGCCAGCAGCTTAGACAGGGGAAGCACAGATACGCAGTATTTT
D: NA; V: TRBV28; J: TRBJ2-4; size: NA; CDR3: CASSGTYSAKNIQYF; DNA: TGTGCCAGCAGTGGGACTTATTCAGCCAAAAACATTCAGTACTTC
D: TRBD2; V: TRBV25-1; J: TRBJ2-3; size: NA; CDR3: CASSRSGAPGSTQYF; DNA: TGTGCCAGCAGTCGGAGCGGGGCGCCTGGCAGTACGCAGTATTTT
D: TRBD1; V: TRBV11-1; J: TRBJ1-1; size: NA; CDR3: CASTTGYTEAFF; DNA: TGTGCCAGCACGACAGGGTACACTGAAGCTTTCTTT
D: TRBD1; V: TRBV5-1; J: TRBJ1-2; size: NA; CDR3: CASSARDSLANGYTF; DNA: TGCGCCAGCAGCGCACGGGACAGTCTCGCAAACGGCTACACCTTC
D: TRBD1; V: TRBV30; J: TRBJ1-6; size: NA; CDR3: CAWSPGTGFSPLHF; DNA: TGTGCCTGGAGCCCCGGGACAGGGTTCTCACCCCTCCACTTT
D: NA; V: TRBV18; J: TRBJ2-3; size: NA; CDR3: CASSPRGTRSTDTQYF; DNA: TGTGCCAGCTCACCACGGGGGACTCGTAGCACAGATACGCAGTATTTT
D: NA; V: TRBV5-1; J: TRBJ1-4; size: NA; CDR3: CASSPVTTPTNEKLFF; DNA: TGCGCCAGCAGCCCGGTGACTACACCAACTAATGAAAAACTGTTTTTT
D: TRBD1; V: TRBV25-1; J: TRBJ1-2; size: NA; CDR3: CASSHPKGQNYGYTF; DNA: TGTGCCAGCAGTCACCCTAAGGGACAGAACTATGGCTACACCTTC
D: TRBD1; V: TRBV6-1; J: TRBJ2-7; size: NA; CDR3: CASSGGTGRYEQYF; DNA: TGTGCCAGCAGTGGGGGGACAGGGAGGTACGAGCAGTACTTC
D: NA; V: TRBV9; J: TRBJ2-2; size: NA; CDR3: CASSVDSGNGELFF; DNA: TGTGCCAGCAGCGTAGATTCGGGGAACGGGGAGCTGTTTTTT
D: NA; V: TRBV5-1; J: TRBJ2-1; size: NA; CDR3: CASSLLRYNEQFF; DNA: TGCGCCAGCAGCTTGCTACGATACAATGAGCAGTTCTTC
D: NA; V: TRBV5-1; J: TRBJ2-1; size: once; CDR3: CASKLTSFNEQFF; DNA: TGCGCCAGCAAACTGACTAGTTTCAATGAGCAGTTCTTC
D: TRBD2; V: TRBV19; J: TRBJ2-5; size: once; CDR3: CASKVGAGGTQETQYF; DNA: TGTGCCAGTAAAGTAGGAGCGGGGGGGACCCAAGAGACCCAGTACTTC
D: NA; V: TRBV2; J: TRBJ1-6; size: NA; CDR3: CASGTTNQLNSPLHF; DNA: TGTGCCAGCGGGACTACAAACCAACTCAATTCACCCCTCCACTTT
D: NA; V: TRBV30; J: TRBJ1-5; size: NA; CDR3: CAWRRDTNQPQHF; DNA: TGTGCCTGGCGCCGGGATACTAATCAGCCCCAGCATTTT
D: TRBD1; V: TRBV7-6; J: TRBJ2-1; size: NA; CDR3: CASLLGGEQFF; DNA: TGTGCCAGCCTTCTAGGGGGCGAGCAGTTCTTC